This T cell receptor beta chain was captured in a study of T cell responses to AZD1222 COVID-19 vaccine. Study results and limitations: Close to half of spike-specific TCRs reportedly recognize unmutated variant regions. Samples come after the peak T cell response, not at day 14. The donor group comprised mostly white British people and more females; the analysis possibly underestimated clonal diversity.

Profiling relied on immunoSEQ multiplex PCR, and the TCRdb table lists in-frame clones only, not all of them. The table has approximately 98,000 clones, more than 70% seen once. Worth noting for this clone: Its antigen remains unidentified.

The sequenced sample was peripheral blood, obtained on day 0 of MenACWY control vaccination. This clonotype was obtained from an adult in good health.

The CDR3 loop reads CASSEDGTGSYNEQFF. The CDR3 nucleotides are TGTGCCAGCAGTGAAGATGGGACAGGCTCCTACAATGAGCAGTTCTTC. V and J are TRBV6-1 and TRBJ2-1; 8 bases are a match to TRBD1. The ends lost 1 base at V and 0 bases at J; junction bases unmatched: 2. CDR1 and CDR2 from the germline V gene are MNHNS and SASEGT. This CDR3 region has 16 residues.